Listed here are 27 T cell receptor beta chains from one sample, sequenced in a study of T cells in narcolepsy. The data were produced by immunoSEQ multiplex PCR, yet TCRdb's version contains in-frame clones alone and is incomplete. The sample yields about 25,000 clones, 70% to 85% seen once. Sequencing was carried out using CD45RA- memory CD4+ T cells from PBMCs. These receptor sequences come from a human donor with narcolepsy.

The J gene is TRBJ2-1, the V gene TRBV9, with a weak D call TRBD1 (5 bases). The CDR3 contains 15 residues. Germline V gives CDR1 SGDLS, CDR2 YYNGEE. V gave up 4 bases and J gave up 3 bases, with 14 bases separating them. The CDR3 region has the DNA TGTGCCAGCAGCCTCAGTGTAGGGGTCTACAATGAGCAGTTCTTC. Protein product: CASSLSVGVYNEQFF.

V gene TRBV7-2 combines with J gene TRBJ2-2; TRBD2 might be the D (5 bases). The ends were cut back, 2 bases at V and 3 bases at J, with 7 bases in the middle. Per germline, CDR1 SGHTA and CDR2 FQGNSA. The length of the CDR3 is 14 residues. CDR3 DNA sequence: TGTGCCAGCAGCTTAATGAGGGACACCGGGGAGCTGTTTTTT. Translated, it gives CASSLMRDTGELFF.

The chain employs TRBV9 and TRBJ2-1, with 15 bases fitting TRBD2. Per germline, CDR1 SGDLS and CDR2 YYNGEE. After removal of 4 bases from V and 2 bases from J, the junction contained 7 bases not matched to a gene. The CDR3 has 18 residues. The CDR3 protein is CASSRPGLAGGAYNEQFF. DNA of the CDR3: TGTGCCAGCAGCCGCCCGGGACTAGCGGGGGGCGCCTACAATGAGCAGTTCTTC.

The CDR3 nucleotides read TGTGCCAGCAGTGTGGGACAGATTAATTCACCCCTCCACTTT. As protein: CASSVGQINSPLHF. V and J are TRBV2 and TRBJ1-6, with 7 bases that match TRBD1. After removal of 4 bases from V and 6 bases from J, the junction contained 3 bases not matched to a gene. The CDR3 runs to 14 residues. Germline-derived CDR1 and CDR2 are SNHLY and FYNNEI.

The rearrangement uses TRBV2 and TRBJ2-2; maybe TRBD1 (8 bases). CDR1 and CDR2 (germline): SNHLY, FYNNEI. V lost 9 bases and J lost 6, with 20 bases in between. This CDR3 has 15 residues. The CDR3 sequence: CARSLQGEGAGELFF. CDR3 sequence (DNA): TGTGCCAGGTCTCTACAGGGGGAGGGCGCCGGGGAGCTGTTTTTT.

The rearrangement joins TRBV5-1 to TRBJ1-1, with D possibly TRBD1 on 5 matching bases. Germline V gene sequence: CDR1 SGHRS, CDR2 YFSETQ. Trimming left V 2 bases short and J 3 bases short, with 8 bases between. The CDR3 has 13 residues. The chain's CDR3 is CASSFGGDTEAFF. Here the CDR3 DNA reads TGCGCCAGCAGCTTCGGAGGGGACACTGAAGCTTTCTTT.

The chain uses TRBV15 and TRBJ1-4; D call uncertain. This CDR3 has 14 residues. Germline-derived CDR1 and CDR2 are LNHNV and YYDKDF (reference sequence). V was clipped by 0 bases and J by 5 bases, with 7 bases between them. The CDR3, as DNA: TGTGCCACCAGCAGAGATTCGACCAATGAAAAACTGTTTTTT. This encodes CATSRDSTNEKLFF. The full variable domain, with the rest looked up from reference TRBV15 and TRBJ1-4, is DAMVIQNPRYQVTQFGKPVTLSCSQTLNHNVMYWYQQKSSQAPKLLFHYYDKDFNNEADTPDNFQSRRPNTSFCFLDIRSPGLGDTAMYLCATSRDSTNEKLFFGSGTQLSVL.

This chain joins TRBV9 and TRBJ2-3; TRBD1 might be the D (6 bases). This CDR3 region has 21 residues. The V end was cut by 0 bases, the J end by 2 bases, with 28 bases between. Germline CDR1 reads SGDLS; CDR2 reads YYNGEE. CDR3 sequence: CASSVEWSDSRIFLSTDTQYF. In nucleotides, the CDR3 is TGTGCCAGCAGCGTAGAGTGGTCGGACAGCAGAATTTTCTTATCCACAGATACGCAGTATTTT. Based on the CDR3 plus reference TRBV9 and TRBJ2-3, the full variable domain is DSGVTQTPKHLITATGQRVTLRCSPRSGDLSVYWYQQSLDQGLQFLIQYYNGEERAKGNILERFSAQQFPDLHSELNLSSLELGDSALYFCASSVEWSDSRIFLSTDTQYFGPGTRLTVL.

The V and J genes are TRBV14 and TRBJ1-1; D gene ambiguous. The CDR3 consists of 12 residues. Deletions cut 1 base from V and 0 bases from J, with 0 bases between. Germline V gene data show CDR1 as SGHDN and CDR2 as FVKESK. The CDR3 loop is CASSQVNTEAFF. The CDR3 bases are TGTGCCAGCAGCCAAGTGAACACTGAAGCTTTCTTT.

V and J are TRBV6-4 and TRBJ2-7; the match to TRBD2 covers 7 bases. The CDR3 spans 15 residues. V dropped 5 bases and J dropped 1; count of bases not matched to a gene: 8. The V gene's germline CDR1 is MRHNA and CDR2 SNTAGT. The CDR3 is CASSYERGLSYEQYF. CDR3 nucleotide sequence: TGTGCCAGCAGTTACGAGCGGGGACTATCCTACGAGCAGTACTTC.

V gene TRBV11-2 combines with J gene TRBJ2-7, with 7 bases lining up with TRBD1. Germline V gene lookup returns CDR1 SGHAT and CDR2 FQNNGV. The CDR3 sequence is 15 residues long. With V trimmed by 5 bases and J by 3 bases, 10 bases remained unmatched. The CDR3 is CASSHDRDLFYEQYF. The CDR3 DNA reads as TGTGCCAGCAGCCACGACAGGGACCTCTTCTACGAGCAGTACTTC.

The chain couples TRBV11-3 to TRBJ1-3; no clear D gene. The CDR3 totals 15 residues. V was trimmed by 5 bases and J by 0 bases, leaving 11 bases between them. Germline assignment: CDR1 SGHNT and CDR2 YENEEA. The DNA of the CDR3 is TGTGCCAGCAGCGTGACGGGGATCTCTGGAAACACCATATATTTT. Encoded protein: CASSVTGISGNTIYF.

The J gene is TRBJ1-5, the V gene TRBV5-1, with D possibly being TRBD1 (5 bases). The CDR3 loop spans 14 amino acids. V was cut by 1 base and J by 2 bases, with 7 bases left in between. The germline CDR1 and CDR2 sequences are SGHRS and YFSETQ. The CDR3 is CASSLRGGNQPQHF. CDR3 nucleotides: TGCGCCAGCAGCTTGAGGGGCGGCAATCAGCCCCAGCATTTT.

The CDR3 here is CASSIQAPGNTIYF. CDR3 coding DNA: TGTGCCAGCAGTATTCAGGCTCCTGGAAACACCATATATTTT. V and J are TRBV9 and TRBJ1-3; unclear D gene. The CDR3 length is 14 residues. Germline V lookup: CDR1 SGDLS, CDR2 YYNGEE. Trimming stripped 5 bases from V and 2 bases from J, with 11 bases between.

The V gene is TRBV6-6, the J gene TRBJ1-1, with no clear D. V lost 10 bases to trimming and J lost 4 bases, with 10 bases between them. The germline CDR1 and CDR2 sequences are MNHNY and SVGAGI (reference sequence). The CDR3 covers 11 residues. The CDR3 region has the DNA TGTGCCATGGCCGCGAGCACTGAAGCTTTCTTT. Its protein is CAMAASTEAFF.

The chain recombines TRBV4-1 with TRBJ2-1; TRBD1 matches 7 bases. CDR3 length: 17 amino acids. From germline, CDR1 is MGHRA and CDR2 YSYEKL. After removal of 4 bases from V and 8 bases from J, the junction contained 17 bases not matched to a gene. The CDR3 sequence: CASSPEGGDGVWYEQFF. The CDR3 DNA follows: TGCGCCAGCAGCCCCGAAGGGGGCGACGGGGTGTGGTATGAGCAGTTCTTC.

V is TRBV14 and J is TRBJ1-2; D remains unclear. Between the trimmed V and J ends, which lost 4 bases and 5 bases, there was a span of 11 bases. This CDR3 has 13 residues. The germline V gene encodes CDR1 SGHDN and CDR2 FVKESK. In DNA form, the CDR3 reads TGTGCCAGCAGCCTGATGGCCTTATATGGCTACACCTTC. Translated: CASSLMALYGYTF.

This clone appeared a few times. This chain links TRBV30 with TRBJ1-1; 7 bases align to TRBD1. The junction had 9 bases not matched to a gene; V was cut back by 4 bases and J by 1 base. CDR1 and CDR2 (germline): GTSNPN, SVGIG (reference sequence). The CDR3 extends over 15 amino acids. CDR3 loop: CAWTHPDRTNTEAFF. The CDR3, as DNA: TGTGCCTGGACCCATCCGGACAGGACGAACACTGAAGCTTTCTTT.

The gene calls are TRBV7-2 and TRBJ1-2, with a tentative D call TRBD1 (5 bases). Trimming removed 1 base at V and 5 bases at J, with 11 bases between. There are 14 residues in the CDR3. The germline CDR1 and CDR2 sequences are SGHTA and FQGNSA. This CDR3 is CASSLGPTAYGYTF. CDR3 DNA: TGTGCCAGCAGCTTAGGTCCGACAGCTTATGGCTACACCTTC.

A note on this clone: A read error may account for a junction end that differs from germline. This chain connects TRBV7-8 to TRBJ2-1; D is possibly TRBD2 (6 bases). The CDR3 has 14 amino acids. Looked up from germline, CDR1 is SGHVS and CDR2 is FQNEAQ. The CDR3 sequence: CASSDFGAGNDQFF. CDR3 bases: TGTGCCAGCAGCGACTTCGGGGCGGGGAATGATCAGTTCTTC.

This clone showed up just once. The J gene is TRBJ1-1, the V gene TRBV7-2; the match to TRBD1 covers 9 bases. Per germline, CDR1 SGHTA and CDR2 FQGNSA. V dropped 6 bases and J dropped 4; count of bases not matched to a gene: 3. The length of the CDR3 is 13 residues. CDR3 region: CASSQTGGTEAFF. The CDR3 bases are TGTGCCAGCAGTCAGACAGGGGGCACTGAAGCTTTCTTT. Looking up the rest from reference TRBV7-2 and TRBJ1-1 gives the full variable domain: GAGVSQSPSNKVTEKGKDVELRCDPISGHTALYWYRQSLGQGLEFLIYFQGNSAPDKSGLPSDRFSAERTGGSVSTLTIQRTQQEDSAVYLCASSQTGGTEAFFGQGTRLTVV.

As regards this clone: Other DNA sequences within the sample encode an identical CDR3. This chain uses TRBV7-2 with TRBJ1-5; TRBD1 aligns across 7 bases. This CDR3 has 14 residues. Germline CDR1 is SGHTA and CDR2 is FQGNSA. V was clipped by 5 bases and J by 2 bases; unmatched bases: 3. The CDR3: CASSPGTGNQPQHF. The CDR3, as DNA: TGTGCCAGCAGCCCCGGGACAGGCAATCAGCCCCAGCATTTT.

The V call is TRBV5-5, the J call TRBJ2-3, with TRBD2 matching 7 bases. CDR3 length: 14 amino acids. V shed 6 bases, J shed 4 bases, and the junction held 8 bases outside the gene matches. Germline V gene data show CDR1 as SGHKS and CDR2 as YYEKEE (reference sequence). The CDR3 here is CASKTAGVSDTQYF. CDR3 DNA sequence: TGTGCCAGCAAAACGGCGGGAGTATCAGATACGCAGTATTTT.

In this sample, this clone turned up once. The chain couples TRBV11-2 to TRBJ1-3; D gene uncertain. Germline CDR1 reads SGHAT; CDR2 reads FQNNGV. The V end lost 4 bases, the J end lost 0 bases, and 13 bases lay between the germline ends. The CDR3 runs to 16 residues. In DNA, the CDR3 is TGTGCCAGCAGCTCCGAGTGGACCAGCTCTGGAAACACCATATATTTT. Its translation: CASSSEWTSSGNTIYF.

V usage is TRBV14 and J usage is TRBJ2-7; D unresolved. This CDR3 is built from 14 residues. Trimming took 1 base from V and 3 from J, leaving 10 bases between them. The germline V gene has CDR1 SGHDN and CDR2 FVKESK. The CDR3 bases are TGTGCCAGCAGCCAAGCAACCAGTCTCTACGAGCAGTACTTC. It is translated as CASSQATSLYEQYF. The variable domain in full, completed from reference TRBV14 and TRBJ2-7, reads EAGVTQFPSHSVIEKGQTVTLRCDPISGHDNLYWYRRVMGKEIKFLLHFVKESKQDESGMPNNRFLAERTGGTYSTLKVQPAELEDSGVYFCASSQATSLYEQYFGPGTRLTVT.

CDR3 residues: CASSQDKFSNQPQHF. The DNA for the CDR3 is TGCGCCAGCAGCCAAGATAAGTTTAGCAATCAGCCCCAGCATTTT. V and J are TRBV4-3 and TRBJ1-5, with D hard to call. V was pared by 0 bases and J by 0 bases, with 6 bases between. CDR3 length: 15 amino acids. Germline assignment: CDR1 LGHNA and CDR2 YSLEER.

CDR3 sequence: CASSLEAGINNEQFF. DNA for the CDR3: TGTGCCAGCAGCTTGGAAGCGGGGATAAACAATGAGCAGTTCTTC. The chain carries TRBV5-5 and TRBJ2-1; the match to TRBD2 covers 7 bases. With 0 bases clipped from V and 5 bases from J, the junction kept 5 bases outside the gene matches. Per the germline V gene, CDR1 is SGHKS and CDR2 is YYEKEE (reference sequence). The CDR3 runs 15 residues.